Following are 27 T cell receptor beta chains from one sample sequenced in a study of blood T cell repertoires in COVID-19. Only in-frame clones appear in the TCRdb table, and some are missing; sequencing was by immunoSEQ multiplex PCR. The sample has about 240,000 clones; around 85% are singletons. Sequenced material: PBMCs or T cells enriched from blood (not recorded which). These receptors were obtained from a woman between 40 and 55 years old with acute COVID-19.

The CDR3 nucleotides read TGTGCCAGCAGCCAAGAAATCAGCGGGAGGAGCTCCTACGAGCAGTACTTC. Protein sequence: CASSQEISGRSSYEQYF. This rearrangement joins TRBV4-2 to TRBJ2-7, with TRBD2 identical over 9 bases. Germline CDR1 and CDR2: LGHNA and YNFKEQ. The CDR3 runs 17 residues. Trimming took 0 bases from V and 0 from J; bases not matched to a gene: 6.

The chain uses TRBV29-1 and TRBJ2-1, with a tentative D call TRBD2 (6 bases). The V end was cut by 7 bases, the J end by 6 bases, with 19 bases between. Germline values: CDR1 SQVTM, CDR2 ANQGSEA. This CDR3 contains 14 residues. CDR3 nucleotide sequence: TGCAGCGGTATAATAGAACTAGCCGGCAATGAGCAGTTCTTC. The encoded protein is CSGIIELAGNEQFF.

The chain combines TRBV15 with TRBJ1-1; TRBD1 is a possible D gene (6 bases). The ends were cut back, 0 bases at V and 4 bases at J, with 9 bases in the middle. The CDR3 runs to 14 residues. Germline V gene data show CDR1 as LNHNV and CDR2 as YYDKDF (reference sequence). The CDR3 loop is CATSRDRGGTEAFF. Written as DNA, the CDR3 is TGTGCCACCAGCAGAGATAGGGGGGGCACTGAAGCTTTCTTT.

The chain links TRBV7-9 to TRBJ1-1; no clear D gene. Trimming shortened V by 1 base and J by 1 base, and 7 bases separated the two germline ends. Germline CDR1 is SEHNR and CDR2 is FQNEAQ (reference sequence). The CDR3 sequence is 14 residues long. CDR3: CASSLDITNTEAFF. The CDR3 DNA sequence: TGTGCCAGCAGCTTAGACATTACGAACACTGAAGCTTTCTTT.

V is TRBV18 and J is TRBJ2-3; 9 positions match TRBD2. The CDR3 has 16 residues. CDR1 is KGHSH and CDR2 is LQKENI in the germline V gene. V gave up 2 bases and J gave up 3 bases; unmatched junction bases: 6. CDR3 region: CASSPISGSGTDTQYF. In DNA form, the CDR3 reads TGTGCCAGCTCACCAATTAGCGGGAGTGGGACAGATACGCAGTATTTT.

This clone was counted a single time. This chain links TRBV5-1 with TRBJ2-1; 9 positions match TRBD2. V lost 5 bases and J lost 6; bases outside the gene matches: 6. This CDR3 has 14 amino acids. Germline lookup yields CDR1 SGHRS and CDR2 YFSETQ. CDR3 region: CASRRLADSNEQFF. Here the CDR3 DNA reads TGCGCCAGCAGACGACTAGCGGACTCCAATGAGCAGTTCTTC.

The chain uses TRBV3-1 (or the pseudogene TRBV3-2) and TRBJ1-2; 7 nucleotides line up with TRBD1. CDR3 length: 13 amino acids. J gave up 7 bases and V 1 base, and 3 bases lay outside the gene matches. Germline V lookup: CDR1 LGHDT, CDR2 YNNKEL (reference sequence). The CDR3 DNA is TGTGCCAGCAGCCAAGTAGGGGGCGGTGGCTACACCTTC. Protein: CASSQVGGGGYTF.

This clone was found a few times. The chain uses TRBV24-1 and TRBJ2-1; D is perhaps TRBD1 (6 bases). CDR1 and CDR2 from the germline V gene are KGHDR and SFDVKD. The CDR3 runs 16 residues. V gave up 3 bases and J gave up 4 bases, with 15 bases separating them. The CDR3 DNA sequence: TGTGCCACCAGTGATCGCCGTCAGGGGTCTTACAATGAGCAGTTCTTC. Translation: CATSDRRQGSYNEQFF.

This clone was seen a handful of times. This chain connects TRBV13 to TRBJ2-7; 8 nucleotides align to TRBD2. Germline lookup yields CDR1 PRHDT and CDR2 FYEKMQ (reference sequence). The junction had 2 bases not matched to a gene; V was cut back by 2 bases and J by 2 bases. The CDR3 covers 14 residues. CDR3 nucleotide sequence: TGTGCCAGCAGCTTAACTAGCGGTACCTACGAGCAGTACTTC. Encoded protein: CASSLTSGTYEQYF.

This chain connects TRBV2 to TRBJ2-2; the match to TRBD1 covers 7 bases. Germline V gene data show CDR1 as SNHLY and CDR2 as FYNNEI. J lost 0 bases, V lost 3 bases, and 7 bases had no gene match. This CDR3 contains 17 residues. The CDR3 here is CASSDYRDSANTGELFF. The CDR3 coding sequence is TGTGCCAGCAGTGATTATCGGGACAGTGCGAACACCGGGGAGCTGTTTTTT.

The J gene is TRBJ2-2, the V gene TRBV25-1, with D possibly TRBD2 on 5 matching bases. V gave up 6 bases and J gave up 6 bases, with 8 bases separating them. CDR3 size: 12 residues. CDR1 is MGHDK and CDR2 is SYGVNS in the germline V gene. As DNA, the CDR3 is TGTGCCAGCAGGGAGGCTGCCGGGGAGCTGTTTTTT. Translated, it gives CASREAAGELFF. The variable domain in full, with the rest retrieved from reference TRBV25-1 and TRBJ2-2, is EADIYQTPRYLVIGTGKKITLECSQTMGHDKMYWYQQDPGMELHLIHYSYGVNSTEKGDLSSESTVSRIRTEHFPLTLESARPSHTSQYLCASREAAGELFFGEGSRLTVL.

The CDR3 reads CASRGGTGRPNYGYTF. The CDR3 coding sequence is TGTGCCAGTAGAGGGGGGACAGGGCGGCCGAACTATGGCTACACCTTC. This chain links TRBV19 with TRBJ1-2; 9 nucleotides agree with TRBD1. The germline V gene has CDR1 LNHDA and CDR2 SQIVND (reference sequence). The trim removed 6 bases at V and 2 bases at J, leaving 10 bases unmatched. The CDR3 runs to 16 residues.

The chain joins TRBV18 to TRBJ2-7; 7 bases fit TRBD2. Trimming took 3 bases from V and 6 from J; bases not matched to a gene: 11. The germline V gene encodes CDR1 KGHSH and CDR2 LQKENI. This CDR3 has 15 residues. The CDR3 nucleotides are TGTGCCAGCTCACCGATACCAAGCGGGACCCTCGAGCAGTACTTC. Translation: CASSPIPSGTLEQYF.

This chain joins TRBV4-1 and TRBJ2-7; 8 bases agree with TRBD2. The V gene end was trimmed by 3 bases and the J gene end by 2 bases; junction bases not matched to a gene: 6. Germline values: CDR1 MGHRA, CDR2 YSYEKL. This CDR3 contains 15 residues. The CDR3 loop is CASSQDPRGAYEQYF. Written as DNA, the CDR3 is TGCGCCAGCAGCCAGGATCCGCGGGGGGCCTACGAGCAGTACTTC.

This sequence joins TRBV5-1 and TRBJ2-2; TRBD2 agrees at 8 bases. With 0 bases clipped from V and 4 bases from J, the junction kept 5 bases outside the gene matches. The CDR3 extends over 16 amino acids. The germline gives CDR1 SGHRS, CDR2 YFSETQ. The CDR3 here is CASSLVLAGRTGELFF. The CDR3 region has the DNA TGCGCCAGCAGCTTGGTGCTAGCGGGCCGCACCGGGGAGCTGTTTTTT.

The chain employs TRBV5-5 and TRBJ2-7; no clear D. This CDR3 is 14 amino acids long. With 0 bases removed from V and 7 bases from J, the gap between germline ends came to 14 bases. Germline CDR1 and CDR2: SGHKS and YYEKEE (reference sequence). CDR3 sequence (DNA): TGTGCCAGCAGCTTGGGGCCTTCATCGGGTGAGCAGTACTTC. This gives the protein CASSLGPSSGEQYF.

This chain joins TRBV14 and TRBJ2-7; 9 bases are shared with TRBD2. V lost 1 base and J lost 2; bases outside the gene matches: 3. The CDR3 consists of 15 residues. Germline assignment: CDR1 SGHDN and CDR2 FVKESK. CDR3 coding DNA: TGTGCCAGCAGCCAAGCGGGCGGGAGGGCCTACGAGCAGTACTTC. Translating it yields CASSQAGGRAYEQYF.

V and J are TRBV7-9 and TRBJ2-3; 10 positions match TRBD2. CDR1 SEHNR and CDR2 FQNEAQ come from the germline V gene (reference sequence). CDR3 size: 14 residues. V shed 5 bases and J 4 bases; nucleotides not matched to a gene: 3. CDR3 loop: CASSVGLASDTQYF. In DNA, the CDR3 is TGTGCCAGCAGCGTGGGACTAGCGTCAGATACGCAGTATTTT.

The rearrangement links TRBV20-1 to TRBJ2-7; no clear D gene. The CDR3 is 14 residues long. V shed 3 bases and J shed 2 bases, with 14 bases lying between them. Germline CDR1 and CDR2: DFQATT and SNEGSKA (reference sequence). CDR3 protein: CSASGQATTYEQYF. CDR3 sequence (DNA): TGCAGTGCTAGTGGGCAGGCAACCACCTACGAGCAGTACTTC.

The V and J genes are TRBV19 and TRBJ1-4; TRBD1 might be the D (6 bases). The CDR3 runs 15 residues. The V and J ends lost 9 bases and 3 bases respectively, with 17 bases between them. Germline lookup yields CDR1 LNHDA and CDR2 SQIVND (reference sequence). The CDR3 DNA follows: TGTGCCAGCAGTCCGCGACAGGCCTCTAATGAAAAACTGTTTTTT. It encodes CASSPRQASNEKLFF.

J is TRBJ2-3 and V is TRBV29-1; maybe TRBD2 (6 bases). In germline, CDR1 is SQVTM, CDR2 ANQGSEA. CDR3 size: 15 residues. Trimming stripped 3 bases from V and 5 bases from J, with 18 bases between. CDR3 loop: CSVDWIEEGQDTQYF. The CDR3, as DNA: TGCAGCGTTGATTGGATTGAGGAGGGGCAAGATACGCAGTATTTT.

The gene calls are TRBV6-5 and TRBJ1-4; D is unresolved. V lost 6 bases to trimming and J lost 8 bases, with 16 bases between them. Germline V gene data show CDR1 as MNHEY and CDR2 as SVGAGI. The CDR3 sequence is 14 residues long. The CDR3 region has the DNA TGTGCCAGCAGGGAGGACGGCTCCGGGGAAAAACTGTTTTTT. It codes for CASREDGSGEKLFF.

This clone was observed at least ten times. The same CDR3 arises from other DNA sequences in this sample as well. This chain uses TRBV18 with TRBJ2-5, with 9 bases that match TRBD2. The CDR3 covers 15 residues. V was clipped by 3 bases and J by 1 base; unmatched bases: 3. CDR1 is KGHSH, CDR2 LQKENI, per germline. The CDR3 DNA reads as TGTGCCAGCTCACCTCGGACTAGCGTCCAAGAGACCCAGTACTTC. As protein: CASSPRTSVQETQYF.

The gene calls are TRBV24-1 and TRBJ2-1; TRBD2 is a possible D gene (5 bases). Deletions cut 3 bases from V and 8 bases from J, with 16 bases between. The CDR3 has 15 amino acids. Germline loops: CDR1 KGHDR, CDR2 SFDVKD. CDR3 loop: CATSDASRGWDEQFF. The CDR3 coding sequence is TGTGCCACCAGTGATGCGTCTAGAGGGTGGGATGAGCAGTTCTTC.

The chain joins TRBV24-1 to TRBJ2-7; 7 positions match TRBD1. Germline assignment: CDR1 KGHDR and CDR2 SFDVKD. The V segment lost 4 bases and the J segment 2 bases; nucleotides outside the gene matches: 4. This CDR3 is 14 amino acids long. The CDR3 reads CATSDPGQPYEQYF. The CDR3 region has the DNA TGTGCCACCAGTGACCCGGGACAGCCCTACGAGCAGTACTTC.

This chain joins TRBV6-4 and TRBJ2-3, with TRBD2 matching over 9 bases. Germline CDR1 reads MRHNA; CDR2 reads SNTAGT. V lost 3 bases, J lost 1 base, and 11 bases stayed unmatched. The CDR3 runs 18 residues. DNA of the CDR3: TGTGCCAGCAGTGAGCGGCCGACTAGCGGAAGTGGCACAGATACGCAGTATTTT. Amino acid sequence: CASSERPTSGSGTDTQYF.

The CDR3 nucleotides read TGTGCCAGCAGTTTAATCGGGACAGGATCCTACGAGCAGTACTTC. Its translation: CASSLIGTGSYEQYF. This chain connects TRBV28 to TRBJ2-7, with 8 bases aligning to TRBD1. The germline CDR1 and CDR2 sequences are MDHEN and SYDVKM. This CDR3 is 15 amino acids long. The ends lost 2 bases at V and 1 base at J; junction bases unmatched: 4.